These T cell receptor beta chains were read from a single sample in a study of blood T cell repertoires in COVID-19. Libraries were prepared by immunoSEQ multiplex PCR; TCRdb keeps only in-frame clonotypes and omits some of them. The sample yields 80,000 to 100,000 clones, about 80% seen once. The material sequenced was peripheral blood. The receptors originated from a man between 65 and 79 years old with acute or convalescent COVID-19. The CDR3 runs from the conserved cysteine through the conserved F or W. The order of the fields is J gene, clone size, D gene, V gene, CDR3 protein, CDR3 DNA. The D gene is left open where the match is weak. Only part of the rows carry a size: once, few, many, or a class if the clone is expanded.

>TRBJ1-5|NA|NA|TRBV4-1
CASSQDRLSQPQHF
TGCGCCAGCAGCCAAGACAGGCTATCTCAGCCCCAGCATTTT
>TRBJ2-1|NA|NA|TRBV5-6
CASSLISGSGQQFF
TGTGCCAGCAGCTTGATCTCGGGGAGCGGGCAGCAGTTCTTC
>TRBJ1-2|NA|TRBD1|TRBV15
CALGTGGGYTF
TGTGCTTTGGGGACAGGGGGTGGCTACACCTTC
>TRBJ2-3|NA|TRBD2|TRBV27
CASSLSSGSRTWSDTQYF
TGTGCCAGCAGTTTATCCAGCGGGAGTAGAACATGGTCAGATACGCAGTATTTT
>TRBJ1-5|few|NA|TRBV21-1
CASSRGVWQPQHF
TGTGCCAGCAGCAGGGGGGTCTGGCAGCCCCAGCATTTT
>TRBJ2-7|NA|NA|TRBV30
CAWKGLQGGYEQYF
TGTGCCTGGAAGGGTCTACAGGGCGGCTACGAGCAGTACTTC
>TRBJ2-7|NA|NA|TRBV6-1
CASSEGGGQYF
TGTGCCAGCAGTGAAGGGGGAGGGCAGTACTTC
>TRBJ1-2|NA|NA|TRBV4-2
CASSQPQGLFYGYTF
TGTGCCAGCAGCCAACCCCAGGGACTATTCTATGGCTACACCTTC
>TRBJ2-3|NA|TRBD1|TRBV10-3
CAISRPGTGLVSTDTQYF
TGTGCCATCAGTCGCCCCGGGACAGGGCTCGTCAGCACAGATACGCAGTATTTT
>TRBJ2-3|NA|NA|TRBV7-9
CASSLVSQSTDTQYF
TGTGCCAGCAGCTTAGTGTCCCAAAGCACAGATACGCAGTATTTT
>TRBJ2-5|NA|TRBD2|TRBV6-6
CASSASGGGGETQYF
TGTGCCAGCAGTGCCTCGGGGGGAGGTGGAGAGACCCAGTACTTC
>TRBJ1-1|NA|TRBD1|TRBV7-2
CASSLTGEIGEAFF
TGTGCCAGCAGCTTGACAGGGGAGATTGGTGAAGCTTTCTTT
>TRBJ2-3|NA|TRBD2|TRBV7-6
CASSLLAGAQGAPDTQYF
TGTGCCAGCAGCTTACTAGCGGGAGCCCAAGGTGCCCCAGATACGCAGTATTTT
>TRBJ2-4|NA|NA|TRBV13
CASSFRLPRLAQAKNIQYF
TGTGCCAGCAGCTTTCGACTACCCCGGCTAGCGCAGGCCAAAAACATTCAGTACTTC
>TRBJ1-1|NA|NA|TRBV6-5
CASTFRRDTEAFF
TGTGCCAGCACCTTCCGCAGGGACACTGAAGCTTTCTTT
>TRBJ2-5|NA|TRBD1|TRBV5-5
CASSSPGQGQETQYF
TGTGCCAGCAGCTCGCCGGGACAGGGCCAAGAGACCCAGTACTTC
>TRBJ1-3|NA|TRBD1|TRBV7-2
CASSLDAGGGNTIYF
TGTGCCAGCAGCTTAGACGCAGGGGGAGGAAACACCATATATTTT
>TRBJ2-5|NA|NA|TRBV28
CASSLLNGGRGTQYF
TGTGCCAGCAGTTTATTAAACGGGGGGCGAGGGACCCAGTACTTC
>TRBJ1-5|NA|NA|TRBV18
CASSPKAGIQPQHF
TGTGCCAGCTCGCCTAAGGCAGGGATTCAGCCCCAGCATTTT
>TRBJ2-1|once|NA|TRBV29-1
CSVEKGLQYNEQFF
TGCAGCGTTGAAAAGGGACTCCAATACAATGAGCAGTTCTTC
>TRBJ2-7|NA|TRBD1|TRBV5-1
CASSSGTANYEQYF
TGCGCCAGCAGCTCCGGGACAGCGAATTACGAGCAGTACTTC
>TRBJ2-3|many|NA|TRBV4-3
CASSQDWAGVTDTQYF
TGCGCCAGCAGCCAAGATTGGGCAGGGGTGACAGATACGCAGTATTTT
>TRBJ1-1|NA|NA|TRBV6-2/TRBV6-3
CASSYVGANTEAFF
TGTGCCAGCAGTTACGTGGGGGCGAACACTGAAGCTTTCTTT
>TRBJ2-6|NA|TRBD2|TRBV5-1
CASSSLAGGNGANVLTF
TGCGCCAGCAGCTCACTAGCGGGAGGGAATGGGGCCAACGTCCTGACTTTC
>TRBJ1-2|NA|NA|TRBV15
CATSRTDGGYGYTF
TGTGCCACCAGCAGGACCGATGGGGGGTATGGCTACACCTTC
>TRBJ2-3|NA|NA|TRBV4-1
CASAFTPISTSTDTQYF
TGCGCCAGCGCCTTCACCCCCATATCAACTAGCACAGATACGCAGTATTTT
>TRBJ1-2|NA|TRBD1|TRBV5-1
CASSPRDSDYGYTF
TGCGCCAGCAGCCCCCGGGACAGTGACTATGGCTACACCTTC
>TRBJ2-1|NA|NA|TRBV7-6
CASSLALRGEQFF
TGTGCCAGCAGCTTAGCCCTTCGGGGTGAGCAGTTCTTC
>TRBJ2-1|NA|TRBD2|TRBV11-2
CASSPSGNRNEQFF
TGTGCCAGCAGCCCTAGCGGGAACAGGAATGAGCAGTTCTTC
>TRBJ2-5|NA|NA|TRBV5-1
CASSSSFGTYGGETQYF
TGCGCCAGCAGCTCATCTTTTGGGACTTATGGGGGGGAGACCCAGTACTTC
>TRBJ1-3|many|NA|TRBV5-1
CASSLAGYGNTIYF
TGCGCCAGCAGCTTGGCAGGTTACGGAAACACCATATATTTT
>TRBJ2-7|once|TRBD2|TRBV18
CASSLATLAGAYEQYF
TGTGCCAGCTCACTCGCCACTCTAGCGGGTGCCTACGAGCAGTACTTC
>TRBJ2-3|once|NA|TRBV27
CASSLSGTDTQYF
TGTGCCAGCAGTTTATCCGGCACAGATACGCAGTATTTT
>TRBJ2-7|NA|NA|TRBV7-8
CASSTRQTDSYEQYF
TGTGCCAGCAGCACCAGACAGACCGACTCCTACGAGCAGTACTTC
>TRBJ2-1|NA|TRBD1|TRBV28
CASIPRGQGTNEQFF
TGTGCCAGCATTCCGAGGGGACAGGGGACCAATGAGCAGTTCTTC
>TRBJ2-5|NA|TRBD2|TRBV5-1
CASSLGLAAQETQYF
TGCGCCAGCAGCTTGGGACTAGCGGCCCAAGAGACCCAGTACTTC
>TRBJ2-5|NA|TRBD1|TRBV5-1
CASSRQGHQETQYF
TGCGCCAGCAGCCGACAGGGCCACCAAGAGACCCAGTACTTC
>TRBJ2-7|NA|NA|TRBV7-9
CASSFPAGAPPLGEQYF
TGTGCCAGCAGCTTTCCGGCAGGGGCCCCCCCGTTGGGGGAGCAGTACTTC
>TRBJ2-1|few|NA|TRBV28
CASSFPRLGEQFF
TGTGCCAGCAGTTTCCCTAGGCTAGGTGAGCAGTTCTTC
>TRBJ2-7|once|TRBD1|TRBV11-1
CASSIPGTGGEQYF
TGTGCCAGCAGCATACCCGGGACAGGGGGCGAGCAGTACTTC
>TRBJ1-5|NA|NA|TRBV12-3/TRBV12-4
CASSLSQPQHF
TGTGCCAGCAGTTTGAGTCAGCCCCAGCATTTT